The rows below give T cell receptor beta chains drawn from one sample of a study of PD-L1 blockade in urothelial cancer. Profiling relied on immunoSEQ multiplex PCR, and the TCRdb table lists in-frame clones only, not all of them. This table has about 100,000 clones, roughly nine tenths appearing once. Sequencing was performed on PBMCs, taken around atezolizumab (anti-PD-L1) treatment. These receptors were taken from a woman older than 75 with urothelial cancer. The CDR3 runs from the conserved cysteine through the conserved F or W. The D gene is left open where the match is weak. Size is omitted from some rows. Given values are once, few, many or a class for expanded clones.

d_gene	j_gene	v_gene	abundance	CDR3aa	CDR3nt
-	TRBJ2-1	TRBV7-3	-	CASSQLGPPMGGQFF	TGTGCCAGCAGCCAGTTGGGGCCTCCAATGGGAGGGCAGTTCTTC
-	TRBJ1-5	TRBV19	-	CASSTLTGGGNQPQHF	TGTGCCAGTAGTACGTTAACGGGGGGAGGCAATCAGCCCCAGCATTTT
TRBD1	TRBJ2-7	TRBV25-1	-	CASKGQVEHEQYF	TGTGCCAGCAAAGGACAGGTGGAACACGAGCAGTACTTC
-	TRBJ1-1	TRBV9	-	CASSARGQVNTEAFF	TGTGCCAGCAGCGCCAGAGGGCAGGTAAACACTGAAGCTTTCTTT
-	TRBJ1-4	TRBV29-1	-	CSVEGGMTNEKLFF	TGCAGCGTTGAAGGCGGGATGACTAATGAAAAACTGTTTTTT
-	TRBJ2-7	TRBV10-1	once	CASSRQTGYEQYF	TGCGCCAGCAGTCGCCAAACAGGGTACGAGCAGTACTTC
TRBD1	TRBJ1-2	TRBV28	-	CASSPGDTGGNYGYTF	TGTGCCAGCAGCCCAGGGGACACAGGGGGTAACTATGGCTACACCTTC
-	TRBJ1-5	TRBV28	-	CASSLVHSNQPQHF	TGTGCCAGCAGTTTAGTTCATAGCAATCAGCCCCAGCATTTT
TRBD2	TRBJ2-5	TRBV18	-	CASSTSTVAGGQETQYF	TGTGCCAGCTCCACGTCGACAGTGGCGGGAGGGCAGGAGACCCAGTACTTC
TRBD1	TRBJ1-1	TRBV9	-	CASSADDREWGTEAFF	TGTGCCAGCAGCGCAGACGACAGGGAATGGGGCACTGAAGCTTTCTTT
-	TRBJ1-2	TRBV6-6	-	CASIQAGGGYGYTF	TGTGCCAGCATCCAAGCAGGTGGAGGGTATGGCTACACCTTC
-	TRBJ2-1	TRBV11-2	-	CASSPWELYNEQFF	TGTGCCAGCAGCCCCTGGGAGCTCTACAATGAGCAGTTCTTC
-	TRBJ1-1	TRBV15	-	CATREGGGTEAFF	TGTGCCACCAGGGAGGGGGGGGGAACTGAAGCTTTCTTT
-	TRBJ2-3	TRBV5-1	-	CASSFLEDTQYF	TGCGCCAGCAGCTTCCTAGAGGATACGCAGTATTTT
-	TRBJ1-5	TRBV6-1	-	CASKGGKQPQHF	TGTGCCAGCAAGGGGGGGAAACAGCCCCAGCATTTT
TRBD1	TRBJ1-2	TRBV5-1	-	CASSFQGARRDGYTF	TGCGCCAGCAGCTTTCAGGGGGCGAGGAGGGATGGCTACACCTTC
-	TRBJ1-1	TRBV7-2	-	CASSQTTGLLNTEAFF	TGTGCCAGCAGCCAAACAACAGGGTTGCTGAACACTGAAGCTTTCTTT
-	TRBJ1-1	TRBV27	-	CASSPRDKNTEAFF	TGTGCCAGCAGTCCACGGGACAAGAACACTGAAGCTTTCTTT
-	TRBJ1-2	TRBV21-1	-	CASSKGAVYTHYNGYTF	TGTGCCAGCAGCAAAGGGGCCGTCTATACCCATTATAATGGCTACACCTTC
-	TRBJ2-5	TRBV27	-	CASSLNGQIETQYF	TGTGCCAGCAGTTTGAATGGGCAGATCGAGACCCAGTACTTC
-	TRBJ2-1	TRBV6-5	-	CASSYNEAVYNEQFF	TGTGCCAGCAGTTATAACGAGGCCGTCTACAATGAGCAGTTCTTC
-	TRBJ1-1	TRBV19	-	CASSVRQRNSVNTEAFF	TGTGCCAGTAGTGTTAGACAGCGCAACAGCGTTAACACTGAAGCTTTCTTT
-	TRBJ1-5	TRBV15	once	CATSDGAGDQPQHF	TGTGCCACCAGCGATGGGGCCGGCGATCAGCCCCAGCATTTT
TRBD2	TRBJ2-3	TRBV30	-	CAWTALADRTDTQYF	TGTGCCTGGACCGCACTAGCGGACCGCACAGATACGCAGTATTTT
-	TRBJ2-7	TRBV4-1	-	CASSLESFYEQYF	TGCGCCAGCAGCCTGGAGTCGTTCTACGAGCAGTACTTC
TRBD1	TRBJ2-7	TRBV2	-	CASSEATGGAYEQYF	TGTGCCAGCAGTGAAGCCACAGGGGGCGCCTACGAGCAGTACTTC
-	TRBJ2-7	TRBV2	-	CASSPGLASLYEQYF	TGTGCCAGCAGCCCGGGGTTAGCGAGCCTCTACGAGCAGTACTTC
-	TRBJ1-2	TRBV7-2	-	CASSLLIQVYGYTF	TGTGCCAGCAGCTTATTGATACAGGTCTATGGCTACACCTTC
-	TRBJ2-7	TRBV10-3	-	CAISRTEGEPYEQYF	TGTGCCATCAGTAGGACAGAGGGTGAGCCCTACGAGCAGTACTTC
-	TRBJ2-1	TRBV5-4	-	CASSLGLRTAYNEQFF	TGTGCCAGCAGCTTGGGGCTGAGGACAGCCTACAATGAGCAGTTCTTC
TRBD1	TRBJ2-2	TRBV27	-	CASSTYNPNRGPFTDGELFF	TGTGCCAGCAGTACCTACAACCCGAACAGGGGGCCGTTTACCGACGGGGAGCTGTTTTTT
-	TRBJ2-3	TRBV5-1	-	CASSGWGRDGTDTQYF	TGCGCCAGCAGCGGGTGGGGCAGGGATGGTACAGATACGCAGTATTTT
-	TRBJ2-6	TRBV5-6	-	CASSPTGASGANVLTF	TGTGCCAGCAGCCCAACGGGTGCCTCTGGGGCCAACGTCCTGACTTTC
-	TRBJ2-5	TRBV7-3	-	CASGAGADPQETQYF	TGTGCCAGCGGGGCGGGGGCAGACCCCCAAGAGACCCAGTACTTC
TRBD2	TRBJ2-1	TRBV27	-	CASNDAGGPNEQFF	TGTGCCAGCAACGATGCGGGAGGGCCGAATGAGCAGTTCTTC
TRBD1	TRBJ1-5	TRBV18	-	CASSLNRGNSNQPQHF	TGTGCCAGCTCACTAAACAGGGGTAATAGCAATCAGCCCCAGCATTTT
TRBD1	TRBJ2-1	TRBV5-4	-	CASSSGQGAYNEQFF	TGTGCCAGCAGTTCGGGACAGGGCGCCTACAATGAGCAGTTCTTC
-	TRBJ1-1	TRBV6-5	-	CASSYVEDTEAFF	TGTGCCAGCAGTTACGTGGAGGACACTGAAGCTTTCTTT
-	TRBJ1-4	TRBV4-2	-	CASSQGVDKLFF	TGTGCCAGCAGCCAGGGAGTGGATAAACTGTTTTTT
TRBD2	TRBJ2-1	TRBV5-1	-	CASSLGGGWQFF	TGCGCCAGCAGCTTGGGGGGAGGGTGGCAGTTCTTC
-	TRBJ1-1	TRBV2	-	CASSELRQVNTEAFF	TGTGCCAGCAGTGAACTGAGACAGGTGAACACTGAAGCTTTCTTT
TRBD1	TRBJ1-2	TRBV7-9	once	CASSLSTGGEDYGYTF	TGTGCCAGCAGCTTATCCACAGGGGGAGAGGACTATGGCTACACCTTC
-	TRBJ2-5	TRBV15	-	CATSRVSGLGSETQYF	TGTGCCACCAGCAGAGTTTCAGGGTTAGGGTCGGAGACCCAGTACTTC
TRBD1	TRBJ1-2	TRBV7-3	-	CASSSTGGTYGYTF	TGTGCCAGCAGCTCGACAGGGGGAACGTATGGCTACACCTTC
-	TRBJ1-1	TRBV6-1	-	CASSEGRGGAFF	TGTGCCAGCAGTGAGGGTCGAGGAGGAGCTTTCTTT
-	TRBJ2-1	TRBV13	-	CASSGGQGGEQFF	TGTGCCAGCAGCGGCGGGCAGGGGGGTGAGCAGTTCTTC
-	TRBJ1-1	TRBV2	-	CASSGVGGTEAFF	TGTGCCAGCAGCGGTGTAGGCGGCACTGAAGCTTTCTTT
-	TRBJ1-1	TRBV28	-	CASIPQMNTEAFF	TGTGCCAGCATCCCCCAAATGAACACTGAAGCTTTCTTT